This is a list of T cell receptor beta chains from one sample in a study of response to subunit inactivated influenza vaccine. MiXCR, applied by TCRdb to the RT-PCR reads, yields one record per CDR3 protein. Of a few hundred thousand distinct CDR3 sequences detected, 21% appear once; the ten largest clones hold roughly a tenth. The source material was PBMCs from blood, sampled 21 months after vaccination. The receptor set was obtained from a man aged 50-75 years who received an inactivated influenza vaccine. The CDR3 runs from the conserved cysteine through the conserved F or W. The D gene is left open where the match is weak. Some rows mark clone size as missing; the rest say once, few, many or name a class of expanded clone.

j_call	clone_size	d_call	v_call	cdr3_nt	cdr3_aa
TRBJ1-1	few	TRBD1	TRBV7-2	TGTGCCAGCAGCAGGGACAGGGACAACACTGAAGCTTTCTTT	CASSRDRDNTEAFF
TRBJ1-2	-	-	TRBV20-1	TGCAGTGCCCTGGCGGGGGGGGGGCCCGCGAACTATGGCTACACCTTC	CSALAGGGPANYGYTF
TRBJ2-4	-	-	TRBV7-9	TGTGCCAGCAGCTTTGCCCCTAACATTCAGTACTTC	CASSFAPNIQYF
TRBJ1-1	few	-	TRBV20-1	TGCAGTGCTAATAAGCCTGGTAGTTTGTCGGCGAACACTGAAGCTTTCTTT	CSANKPGSLSANTEAFF
TRBJ2-2	few	-	TRBV30	TGTGCCTGCCCCGTCGGCCCTAAAGGCGGGGAGCTGTTTTTT	CACPVGPKGGELFF
TRBJ1-2	-	TRBD1	TRBV6-2/TRBV6-3	TGTGCCAGCAGGCCGGGACAGCGTTATGGCTACACCTTC	CASRPGQRYGYTF
TRBJ2-7	-	-	TRBV4-1	TGCGCCAGCAAACAAGTTTTCGGGCAGGGGTTCGACGAGCAGTACTTC	CASKQVFGQGFDEQYF
TRBJ1-1	few	-	TRBV19	TGTGCCAGTAGTATCGGATCGGGCACTGAAGCTTTCTTT	CASSIGSGTEAFF
TRBJ2-1	-	TRBD1	TRBV30	TGTGCCTGGAGTGTACTGGGACAGAACAATGAGCAGTTCTTC	CAWSVLGQNNEQFF
TRBJ1-2	-	-	TRBV4-2	TGTGCCAGCAGCCTAAATCGGTTCGATTATGGCTACACCTTC	CASSLNRFDYGYTF
TRBJ2-7	few	TRBD1	TRBV14	TGTGCCAGCAGCCCAACAGGGGTTGAGCAGTACTTC	CASSPTGVEQYF
TRBJ1-1	few	TRBD1	TRBV20-1	TGCAGTGCTGACAGGGGGCTCACTGAAGCTTTCTTT	CSADRGLTEAFF
TRBJ2-3	few	TRBD1	TRBV5-1	TGCGCCAGCAGCTTGGAGGACAGGGGCCCAGATACGCAGTATTTT	CASSLEDRGPDTQYF
TRBJ1-5	many	-	TRBV12-3/TRBV12-4	TGTGCCAGCAGTTTATGGGGGGCTGAAAGCAATCAGCCCCAGCATTTT	CASSLWGAESNQPQHF